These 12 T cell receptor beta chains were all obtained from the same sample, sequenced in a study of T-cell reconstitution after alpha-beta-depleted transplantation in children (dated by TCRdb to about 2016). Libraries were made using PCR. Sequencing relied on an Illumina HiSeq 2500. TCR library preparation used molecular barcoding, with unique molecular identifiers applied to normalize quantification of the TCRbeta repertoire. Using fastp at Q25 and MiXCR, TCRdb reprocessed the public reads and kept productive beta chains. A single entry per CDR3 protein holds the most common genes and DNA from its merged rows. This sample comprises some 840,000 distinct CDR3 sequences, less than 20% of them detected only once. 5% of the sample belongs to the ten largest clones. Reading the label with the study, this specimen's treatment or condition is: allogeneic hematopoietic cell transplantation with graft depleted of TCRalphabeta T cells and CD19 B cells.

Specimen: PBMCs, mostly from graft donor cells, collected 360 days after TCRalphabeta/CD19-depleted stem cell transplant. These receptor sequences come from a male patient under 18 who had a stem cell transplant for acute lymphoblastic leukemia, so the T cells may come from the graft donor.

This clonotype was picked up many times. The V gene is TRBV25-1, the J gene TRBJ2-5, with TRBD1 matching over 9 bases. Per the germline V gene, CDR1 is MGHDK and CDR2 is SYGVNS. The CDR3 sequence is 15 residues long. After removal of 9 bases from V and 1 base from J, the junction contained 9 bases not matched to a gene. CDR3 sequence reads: CASRPDRGSQETQYF. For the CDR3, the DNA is TGTGCCAGTAGACCAGACAGGGGGAGCCAAGAGACCCAGTACTTC.

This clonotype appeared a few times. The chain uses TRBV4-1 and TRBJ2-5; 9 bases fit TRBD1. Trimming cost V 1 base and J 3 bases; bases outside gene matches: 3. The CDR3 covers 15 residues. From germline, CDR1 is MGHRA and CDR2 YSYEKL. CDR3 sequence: CASSQGGQGEETQYF. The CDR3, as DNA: TGCGCCAGCAGCCAAGGGGGACAGGGTGAAGAGACCCAGTACTTC.

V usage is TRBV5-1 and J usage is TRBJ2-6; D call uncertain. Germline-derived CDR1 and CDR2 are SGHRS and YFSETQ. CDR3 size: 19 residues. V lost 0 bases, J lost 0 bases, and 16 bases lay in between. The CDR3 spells CASSLAYQNAYSGANVLTF. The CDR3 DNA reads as TGCGCCAGCAGCTTGGCCTATCAGAATGCGTACTCTGGGGCCAACGTCCTGACTTTC.

CDR3 residues: CASSASGAQGSDEQYF. DNA for the CDR3: TGTGCCAGCAGCGCATCAGGGGCCCAGGGTAGCGACGAGCAGTACTTC. The chain carries TRBV7-9 and TRBJ2-7; the D gene is possibly TRBD1 (6 bases). The germline gives CDR1 SEHNR, CDR2 FQNEAQ (reference sequence). V lost 5 bases, J lost 5 bases, and 22 bases lay in between. The CDR3 length is 16 residues.

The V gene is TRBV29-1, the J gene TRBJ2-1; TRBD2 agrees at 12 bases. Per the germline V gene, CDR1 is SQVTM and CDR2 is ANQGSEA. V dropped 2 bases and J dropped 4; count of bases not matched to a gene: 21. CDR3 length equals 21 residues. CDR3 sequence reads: CSVESWAGRGSSGRGYNEQFF. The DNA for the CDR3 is TGCAGCGTTGAATCTTGGGCGGGTCGGGGATCTAGCGGGAGGGGATACAATGAGCAGTTCTTC.

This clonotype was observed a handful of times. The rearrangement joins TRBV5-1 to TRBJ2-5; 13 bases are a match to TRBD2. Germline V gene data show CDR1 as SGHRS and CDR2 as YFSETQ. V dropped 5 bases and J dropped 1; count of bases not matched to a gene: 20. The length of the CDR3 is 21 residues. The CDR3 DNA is TGCGCCAGCAGTTTTGGACAGCCCAATCCGGGACTAGCGGGGTTCCAAGAGACCCAGTACTTC. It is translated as CASSFGQPNPGLAGFQETQYF.

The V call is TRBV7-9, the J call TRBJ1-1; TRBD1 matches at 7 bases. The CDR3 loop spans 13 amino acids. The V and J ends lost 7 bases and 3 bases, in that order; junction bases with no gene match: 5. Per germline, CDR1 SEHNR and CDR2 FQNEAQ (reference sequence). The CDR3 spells CASTVDRHTEAFF. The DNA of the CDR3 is TGTGCCAGCACCGTGGACAGGCACACTGAAGCTTTCTTT.

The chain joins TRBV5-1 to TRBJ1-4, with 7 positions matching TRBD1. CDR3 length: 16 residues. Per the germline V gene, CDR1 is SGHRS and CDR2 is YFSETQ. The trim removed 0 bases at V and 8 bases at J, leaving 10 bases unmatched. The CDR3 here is CASSLAPQGLKEKLFF. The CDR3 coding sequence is TGCGCCAGCAGCTTGGCCCCACAGGGGCTAAAAGAAAAACTGTTTTTT.

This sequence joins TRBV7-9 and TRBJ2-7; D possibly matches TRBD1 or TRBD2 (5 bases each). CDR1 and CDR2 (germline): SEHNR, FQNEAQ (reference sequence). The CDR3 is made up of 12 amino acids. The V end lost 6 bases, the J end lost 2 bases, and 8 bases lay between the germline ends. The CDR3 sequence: CASSGTTYEQYF. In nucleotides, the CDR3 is TGTGCCAGCAGTGGGACGACCTACGAGCAGTACTTC.

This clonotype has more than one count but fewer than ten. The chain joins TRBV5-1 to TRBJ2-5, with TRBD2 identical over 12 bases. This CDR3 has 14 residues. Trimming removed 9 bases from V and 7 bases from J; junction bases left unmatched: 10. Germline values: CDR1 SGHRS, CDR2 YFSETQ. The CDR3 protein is CATRLAGGPWTQYF. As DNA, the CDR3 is TGCGCCACCAGGCTAGCGGGAGGGCCTTGGACCCAGTACTTC.

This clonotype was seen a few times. CDR3 sequence reads: CASSLVSRGTSGYEQYF. Here the CDR3 DNA reads TGTGCCAGCAGCTTAGTTAGTCGGGGGACTAGCGGCTACGAGCAGTACTTC. The V and J genes are TRBV7-9 and TRBJ2-7, with TRBD2 matching 11 bases. This CDR3 is built from 17 residues. Trimming took 1 base from V and 3 from J; bases not matched to a gene: 8. The V gene's germline CDR1 is SEHNR and CDR2 FQNEAQ (reference sequence).

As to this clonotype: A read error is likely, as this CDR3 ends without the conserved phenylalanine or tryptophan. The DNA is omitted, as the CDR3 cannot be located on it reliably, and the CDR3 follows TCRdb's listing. CDR3 region: CAWSGRGQFRL. The J gene is TRBJ2-7, the V gene TRBV30; TRBD1 reflects the table's D call only, with no check against the DNA. Germline CDR1 reads GTSNPN; CDR2 reads SVGIG (reference sequence). The CDR3 length is 11 residues, termini included.